These T cell receptor beta chains were read from a single sample in a study of blood T cells in healthy people across ages. TCRdb called the 5' RACE reads again in MiXCR, with one record for every CDR3 protein. The table lists roughly 1,700,000 distinct CDR3 sequences, approximately 28% of them singletons. Sequencing input: blood. These TCRs come from a woman under 40 in good health. CDR3s include the opening cysteine and the closing phenylalanine or tryptophan. A D gene is named only where the DNA matches it firmly. Where a row states a size, it is once, few, many or the class of an expanded clone; other rows omit it.

d_call j_call clone_size v_call cdr3_nt cdr3_aa
NA TRBJ2-1 many TRBV12-3/TRBV12-4 TGTGCCAGCAGCCTAGGGGTTGGGGTCGATGAGCAGTTCTTC CASSLGVGVDEQFF
TRBD1 TRBJ1-5 few TRBV20-1 TGCAGTGCTAGGAGGGGGACAGTAGGCAATCAGCCCCAGCATTTT CSARRGTVGNQPQHF
TRBD2 TRBJ2-5 NA TRBV5-1 TGCGCCAGCAGCCTAAATTCCGGGACTAGCGGAGCGGAGACCCAGTACTTC CASSLNSGTSGAETQYF
TRBD1 TRBJ2-5 few TRBV3-1 TGTGCCAGCAGCCGTGCCGGGACAGCACAAGAGACCCAGTACTTC CASSRAGTAQETQYF
NA TRBJ1-1 NA TRBV5-1 TGCGCCAGCAGAATGTACCCTAATAAGAACACTGAAGCTTTCTTT CASRMYPNKNTEAFF
TRBD1 TRBJ1-2 few TRBV29-1 TGCAGCGCCGTATCCCGGGACAGGGGATGTGGTGGCTACACCTTC CSAVSRDRGCGGYTF
NA TRBJ1-2 NA TRBV6-2/TRBV6-3 TGTGCCAGCAGTCGCCTGTCCCTAGGGCGTGAAGGGTATGGCTACACCTTC CASSRLSLGREGYGYTF
NA TRBJ2-1 NA TRBV20-1 TGCAGTGCTAGAGTTCCAGCCGACCTCCGGAATGAGCAGTTCTTC CSARVPADLRNEQFF
NA TRBJ1-2 few TRBV27 TGTGCCAGCAGTACTGGACAGTCTGGCTACACCTTC CASSTGQSGYTF
NA TRBJ2-3 many TRBV4-2 TGTGCCAGCAGCCAAGATCAAGCGGCCACAGATACGCAGTATTTT CASSQDQAATDTQYF
NA TRBJ1-5 NA TRBV7-2 TGTGCCAGCAGCCGTATGGGGAACCAGCCCCAGCATTTT CASSRMGNQPQHF
TRBD2 TRBJ2-1 NA TRBV10-3 TGTGCCATGGGGGGGATGGATGAGCAGTTCTTC CAMGGMDEQFF
TRBD2 TRBJ2-1 NA TRBV12-5 TGCGCTGGTGGTCCTCGTGGGTTGCGGGGGGACAATGAGCAGTTCTTC CAGGPRGLRGDNEQFF
NA TRBJ2-1 NA TRBV5-6 TGTGCCAGCAGCGTATTACAGGGAGGAGGGTACAATGAGCAGTTCTTC CASSVLQGGGYNEQFF
NA TRBJ1-1 few TRBV27 TGTGCCAGTAAACAGGGATTGGGCACTGAAGCTTTCTTT CASKQGLGTEAFF
NA TRBJ1-2 few TRBV5-1 TGCGCCAGCAGCTTGGTAGCATCCACACCGTATGGCTACACCTTC CASSLVASTPYGYTF
TRBD1 TRBJ1-1 NA TRBV9 TGTGCCAGCAGCGTAGTAGGACAGGGGACTGAAGCTTTCTTT CASSVVGQGTEAFF
NA TRBJ2-1 NA TRBV12-5 TGTGCTAGTGGTTTATCCGGTACGGGCAATGAGCAGTTCTTC CASGLSGTGNEQFF
NA TRBJ2-7 NA TRBV5-1 TGCGCCAGCAGGGGCGGGACAACGGCATCCGAGCAGTACTTC CASRGGTTASEQYF
TRBD2 TRBJ2-1 NA TRBV9 TGTGCCAGCAGCGTTTCTAGCGGGCTGGGCTCCTACAATGAGCAGTTCTTC CASSVSSGLGSYNEQFF
TRBD2 TRBJ2-1 NA TRBV7-6 TGTGCCAGCAGTCGCCTAGCGGGAGTACCCTATGAGCAGTGCTTC CASSRLAGVPYEQCF
NA TRBJ2-5 many TRBV10-2 TGCGCCAGCAGTGACCCGACTAAGCGGCTACAAGAGACCCAGTACTTC CASSDPTKRLQETQYF
NA TRBJ2-5 few TRBV14 TGTGCCAGCAGCCAAGATCACAAGGGGACCCAGTACTTC CASSQDHKGTQYF
NA TRBJ1-2 NA TRBV3-1 TGTGCCAGCAGCCCCGAGGCCGGGACCTATGGCTACACCTTC CASSPEAGTYGYTF
NA TRBJ2-6 few TRBV7-2 TGTGCCAGCAGCTTAACTAGCAGTAACTCTGGGGCCAACGTCCTGACTTTC CASSLTSSNSGANVLTF
NA TRBJ1-4 NA TRBV20-1 TGCAGTGCTAGAGATCGGAGGGTTCCAACTAATGAAAAACTGTTTTTT CSARDRRVPTNEKLFF
NA TRBJ2-5 NA TRBV19 TGTGCCAGTAGTTATATTCCAGGACCGCAGTACTTC CASSYIPGPQYF
TRBD2 TRBJ2-1 few TRBV10-3 TGTGCCGCCAAGCCGGCTTCGGGGGGCAATGAGCAGTTCTTC CAAKPASGGNEQFF
NA TRBJ2-1 few TRBV29-1 TGCAGCGCCGGGGTTGACGATGAGCAGTTCTTC CSAGVDDEQFF